The source of this T cell receptor beta chain is a study of blood T cell repertoires in COVID-19. Study background: COVID-19 samples from acute and convalescent phases originated in the United States, Italy and Spain. Sources were T cells, B-cell-depleted T cells, or PBMCs; the material itself was cDNA or gDNA.

Original data processing: Amplification of reference gene primers was used by the study to estimate nucleated cell counts. The table came from immunoSEQ multiplex PCR; TCRdb's copy has only in-frame clones and leaves some out. V and J calls and clone size are those listed in that table; D and trimming were worked out from the DNA. Of more than 60,000 clones listed, roughly nine tenths are singletons. The CDR3 extends over 13 amino acids. V was clipped by 6 bases and J by 15 bases; unmatched bases: 13. In germline, CDR1 is MDHEN, CDR2 SYDVKM. The V and J genes are TRBV28 and TRBJ2-1; the match to TRBD2 covers 8 bases. Sequencing used peripheral blood. The source of this sequence is a woman of 80 years or more with active or convalescent COVID-19. The DNA of the CDR3 is TGTGCCAGCAGCGTCTCAGCGGGGGAGACAAGGTTCTTC. The encoded protein is CASSVSAGETRFF. The variable domain in full, with the rest retrieved from reference TRBV28 and TRBJ2-1, is DVKVTQSSRYLVKRTGEKVFLECVQDMDHENMFWYRQDPGLGLRLIYFSYDVKMKEKGDIPEGYSVSREKKERFSLILESASTNQTSMYLCASSVSAGETRFFGPGTRLTVL.